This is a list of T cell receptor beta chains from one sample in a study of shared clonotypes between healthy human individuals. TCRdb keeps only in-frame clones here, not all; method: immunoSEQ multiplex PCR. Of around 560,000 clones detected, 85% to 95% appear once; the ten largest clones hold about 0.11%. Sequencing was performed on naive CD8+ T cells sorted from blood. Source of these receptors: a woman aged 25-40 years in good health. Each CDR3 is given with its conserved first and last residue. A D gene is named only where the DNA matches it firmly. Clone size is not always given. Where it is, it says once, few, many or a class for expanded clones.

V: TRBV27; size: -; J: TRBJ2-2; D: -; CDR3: CASSQNRAGVTGELFF; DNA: TGTGCCAGCAGCCAGAATCGGGCAGGAGTCACCGGGGAGCTGTTTTTT
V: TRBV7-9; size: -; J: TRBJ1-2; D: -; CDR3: CASSSPMGAGYTF; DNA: TGTGCCAGCAGCTCACCAATGGGGGCCGGCTACACCTTC
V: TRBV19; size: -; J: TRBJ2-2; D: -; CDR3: CASSFATGELFF; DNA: TGTGCCAGTAGTTTTGCCACCGGGGAGCTGTTTTTT
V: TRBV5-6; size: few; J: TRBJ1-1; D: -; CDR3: CASSFLDAEAFF; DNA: TGTGCCAGCAGCTTCTTGGACGCTGAAGCTTTCTTT
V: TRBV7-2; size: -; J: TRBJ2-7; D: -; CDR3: CASSSRTDLPYEQYF; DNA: TGTGCCAGCAGCTCTAGGACCGATCTCCCCTACGAGCAGTACTTC
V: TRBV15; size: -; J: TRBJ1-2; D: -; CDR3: CATSDGNYGYTF; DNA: TGTGCCACCAGCGACGGAAACTATGGCTACACCTTC
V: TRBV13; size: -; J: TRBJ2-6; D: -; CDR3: CASSLRLVSLSGANVLTF; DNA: TGTGCCAGCAGCCTCCGACTCGTATCCCTTTCTGGGGCCAACGTCCTGACTTTC
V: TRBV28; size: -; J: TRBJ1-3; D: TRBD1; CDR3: CASSLTGTGNTIYF; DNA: TGTGCCAGCAGTTTGACAGGGACGGGAAACACCATATATTTT
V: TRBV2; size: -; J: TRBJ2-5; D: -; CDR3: CASSEWSGAETQYF; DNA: TGTGCCAGCAGTGAGTGGTCAGGTGCGGAGACCCAGTACTTC
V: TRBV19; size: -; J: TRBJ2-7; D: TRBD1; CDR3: CASSMGQGYEQYF; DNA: TGTGCCAGTAGTATGGGACAGGGCTACGAGCAGTACTTC
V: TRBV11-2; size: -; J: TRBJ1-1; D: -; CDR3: CASSLVGGRGTEAFF; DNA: TGTGCCAGCAGCTTAGTGGGGGGGCGAGGAACTGAAGCTTTCTTT
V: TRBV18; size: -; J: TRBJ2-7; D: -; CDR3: CASSPSDSRTYEQYF; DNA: TGTGCCAGCTCACCTTCAGACAGCCGCACCTACGAGCAGTACTTC
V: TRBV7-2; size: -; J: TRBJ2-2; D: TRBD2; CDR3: CASSFRRTSESTGELFF; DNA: TGTGCCAGCAGCTTTCGCCGGACTAGCGAGTCCACCGGGGAGCTGTTTTTT
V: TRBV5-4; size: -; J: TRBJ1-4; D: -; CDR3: CASSPPESEKLFF; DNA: TGTGCCAGCAGTCCCCCGGAGAGTGAAAAACTGTTTTTT
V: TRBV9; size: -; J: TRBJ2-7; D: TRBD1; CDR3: CASSARDRSYEQYF; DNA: TGTGCCAGCAGCGCCCGGGACAGATCCTACGAGCAGTACTTC
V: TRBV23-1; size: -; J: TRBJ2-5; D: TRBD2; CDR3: CASSRQGLANQETQYF; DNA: TGCGCCAGCAGTCGACAGGGACTAGCGAATCAAGAGACCCAGTACTTC